Each of the 24 T cell receptor beta chains below was sequenced from the same sample in a study of blood T cell repertoires in COVID-19. The protocol was immunoSEQ multiplex PCR, while the TCRdb copy is restricted to in-frame clones and leaves out a portion. The sample records just over 300,000 clones, just over 85% being singletons. The sample taken for sequencing was PBMCs or T cells enriched from blood (not recorded which). All receptors derive from a man younger than 45 who had recovered from COVID-19.

As concerns this clone: Other nucleotide sequences from this sample produce the same CDR3. The rearrangement links TRBV28 to TRBJ2-7; 7 nucleotides align to TRBD2. The CDR3 spans 14 residues. V shed 2 bases, J shed 0 bases, and the junction held 1 base outside the gene matches. Germline loops: CDR1 MDHEN, CDR2 SYDVKM. The DNA of the CDR3 is TGTGCCAGCAGTTTAGGCGGGAGCTCCTACGAGCAGTACTTC. Protein product: CASSLGGSSYEQYF.

The chain is built from TRBV7-2 and TRBJ2-1; 9 bases are a match to TRBD2. V was pared by 2 bases and J by 6 bases, with 5 bases of the junction left unmatched. The CDR3 extends over 15 amino acids. Germline V lookup: CDR1 SGHTA, CDR2 FQGNSA. CDR3 residues: CASSLIAGGINEQFF. The CDR3, as DNA: TGTGCCAGCAGCTTAATCGCGGGAGGGATCAATGAGCAGTTCTTC. Complete variable domain (other parts from reference TRBV7-2 and TRBJ2-1): GAGVSQSPSNKVTEKGKDVELRCDPISGHTALYWYRQSLGQGLEFLIYFQGNSAPDKSGLPSDRFSAERTGGSVSTLTIQRTQQEDSAVYLCASSLIAGGINEQFFGPGTRLTVL.

The chain employs TRBV19 and TRBJ2-5, with D possibly being TRBD1 (6 bases). The germline gives CDR1 LNHDA, CDR2 SQIVND (reference sequence). Trimming stripped 3 bases from V and 7 bases from J, with 18 bases between. The CDR3 is 15 amino acids. In DNA, the CDR3 is TGTGCCAGTAGTATCGCACAGGGCAGTCCAGGGACCCAGTACTTC. Amino acid sequence: CASSIAQGSPGTQYF. Together with reference TRBV19 and TRBJ2-5, the CDR3 gives the full variable domain: DGGITQSPKYLFRKEGQNVTLSCEQNLNHDAMYWYRQDPGQGLRLIYYSQIVNDFQKGDIAEGYSVSREKKESFPLTVTSAQKNPTAFYLCASSIAQGSPGTQYFGPGTRLLVL.

The J gene is TRBJ1-5, the V gene TRBV4-1, with D hard to call. CDR3 length: 14 residues. Germline CDR1 and CDR2: MGHRA and YSYEKL. The V and J ends lost 0 bases and 6 bases respectively, with 9 bases between them. CDR3 DNA sequence: TGCGCCAGCAGCCAAGACCCGGGAGGTCAGCCCCAGCATTTT. This sequence encodes CASSQDPGGQPQHF.

The chain recombines TRBV18 with TRBJ2-1, with 11 nucleotides matching TRBD2. The germline V gene has CDR1 KGHSH and CDR2 LQKENI. This CDR3 is built from 17 residues. With 6 bases clipped from V and 0 bases from J, the junction kept 7 bases outside the gene matches. CDR3: CASSPPSGGPSYNEQFF. CDR3 DNA: TGTGCCAGCTCCCCCCCTAGCGGGGGGCCCTCCTACAATGAGCAGTTCTTC.

The genes are TRBV3-1 (or the pseudogene TRBV3-2) and TRBJ2-1, with D possibly TRBD1 on 6 matching bases. Between the trimmed V and J ends, which lost 0 bases and 0 bases, there was a span of 12 bases. Germline CDR1 reads LGHDT; CDR2 reads YNNKEL (reference sequence). The length of the CDR3 is 17 residues. The CDR3 loop is CASSQDGPGVSYNEQFF. The CDR3 DNA sequence: TGTGCCAGCAGCCAAGATGGTCCAGGGGTCTCCTACAATGAGCAGTTCTTC.

The CDR3 nucleotides are TGTGCCAGCAGTTACGAAGGGACTTTACCCAATGAGCAGTTCTTC. Translating gives CASSYEGTLPNEQFF. The rearrangement uses TRBV6-5 and TRBJ2-1; D is possibly TRBD2 (6 bases). CDR1 is MNHEY and CDR2 is SVGAGI in the germline V gene. The CDR3 is made up of 15 amino acids. Trimming took 2 bases from V and 6 from J, leaving 14 bases between them.

This clone was counted once. The CDR3 DNA reads as TGTGCCAGCACTCTATACAGGGGGCCCTATGGCTACACCTTC. Its protein product is CASTLYRGPYGYTF. The rearrangement joins TRBV28 to TRBJ1-2; 9 positions match TRBD1. The CDR3 is made up of 14 amino acids. V lost 7 bases to trimming and J lost 4 bases; unmatched junction nucleotides: 7. The germline V gene has CDR1 MDHEN and CDR2 SYDVKM.

This clone showed up just a few times. The gene calls are TRBV5-1 and TRBJ2-3; no definite D call. The germline CDR1 and CDR2 sequences are SGHRS and YFSETQ. Trimming removed 7 bases from V and 2 bases from J, with 14 bases in between. The CDR3 has 14 residues. In DNA, the CDR3 is TGCGCCAGCGTCCTCAGTTCCTTCACAGATACGCAGTATTTT. The encoded protein is CASVLSSFTDTQYF.

This clone has a handful of counts. V gene TRBV19 combines with J gene TRBJ2-3, with a weak D call TRBD2 (5 bases). Looked up from germline, CDR1 is LNHDA and CDR2 is SQIVND (reference sequence). Trimming pared 7 bases from V and 5 bases from J, leaving 13 bases between. This CDR3 region has 13 residues. In nucleotides, the CDR3 is TGTGCCAGTAAGGCTAGCTTTAGAGATACGCAGTATTTT. This codes for CASKASFRDTQYF.

The chain joins TRBV7-8 to TRBJ1-5; unclear D gene. The germline V and J ends were trimmed by 0 bases and 5 bases, with 17 bases remaining between them. Germline CDR1 is SGHVS and CDR2 is FQNEAQ. This CDR3 region has 17 residues. CDR3 protein: CASSLADFTRLDQPQHF. For the CDR3, the DNA is TGTGCCAGCAGCTTAGCGGATTTCACGAGGCTGGATCAGCCCCAGCATTTT.

The chain uses TRBV29-1 and TRBJ1-1, with D tentatively TRBD1 (6 bases). Germline V CDR1 and CDR2: SQVTM, ANQGSEA. This CDR3 is 12 amino acids long. Trimming cost V 7 bases and J 4 bases, with 13 bases left between them. CDR3 residues: CSANGQLTEAFF. In nucleotides, the CDR3 is TGCAGCGCCAACGGACAGCTCACTGAAGCTTTCTTT. The whole variable domain, remainder taken from reference TRBV29-1 and TRBJ1-1, is SAVISQKPSRDICQRGTSLTIQCQVDSQVTMMFWYRQQPGQSLTLIATANQGSEATYESGFVIDKFPISRPNLTFSTLTVSNMSPEDSSIYLCSANGQLTEAFFGQGTRLTVV.

As regards this clone: The same CDR3 can be traced to other DNA sequences in this sample. The chain links TRBV7-6 to TRBJ2-7; 13 positions agree with TRBD2. V dropped 1 base and J dropped 0; count of bases not matched to a gene: 0. Germline lookup yields CDR1 SGHVS and CDR2 FNYEAQ. The CDR3 length is 16 residues. For the CDR3, the DNA is TGTGCCAGCAGCTTAGGGACTAGCGGGGGCTCCTACGAGCAGTACTTC. This sequence encodes CASSLGTSGGSYEQYF.

V is TRBV5-6 and J is TRBJ2-7, with D possibly TRBD2 on 5 matching bases. CDR1 and CDR2 (germline): SGHDT, YYEEEE. Trimming took off 0 bases at V and 2 bases at J, with 12 bases between the two ends. This CDR3 has 15 residues. CDR3 bases: TGTGCCAGCAGCTTGGTAGGTAGCGCGCCCTACGAGCAGTACTTC. Its translation: CASSLVGSAPYEQYF.

The rearrangement links TRBV18 to TRBJ1-4, with D possibly being TRBD1 (5 bases). This CDR3 is built from 14 residues. The germline V and J ends were trimmed by 3 bases and 6 bases, with 11 bases remaining between them. The germline V gene encodes CDR1 KGHSH and CDR2 LQKENI. Here the CDR3 reads CASSPGTWDEKLFF. The CDR3 DNA reads as TGTGCCAGCTCACCGGGGACTTGGGATGAAAAACTGTTTTTT.

For the CDR3, the DNA is TGTGCCAGTAGCATGATCCGGGACAGGGGTCGCACTGAAGCTTTCTTT. Its translation is CASSMIRDRGRTEAFF. This chain connects TRBV19 to TRBJ1-1; 10 bases are shared with TRBD1. The CDR3 is 16 residues long. After removal of 6 bases from V and 4 bases from J, the junction contained 11 bases not matched to a gene. The germline CDR1 and CDR2 sequences are LNHDA and SQIVND (reference sequence).

The V call is TRBV3-1 (or the pseudogene TRBV3-2), the J call TRBJ2-3; tentative D call: TRBD2 (6 bases). The CDR3 has 14 residues. Germline V CDR1 and CDR2: LGHDT, YNNKEL (reference sequence). Between the trimmed V and J ends, which lost 4 bases and 0 bases, there was a span of 8 bases. The CDR3 loop is CASSRGTSTDTQYF. The DNA of the CDR3 is TGTGCCAGCAGCCGCGGGACTAGCACAGATACGCAGTATTTT.

The chain has TRBV7-2 and TRBJ2-2; D remains unclear. Germline V gives CDR1 SGHTA, CDR2 FQGNSA. The ends were cut back, 7 bases at V and 1 base at J, with 10 bases in the middle. CDR3 length equals 14 residues. CDR3 loop: CASTATVNTGELFF. In nucleotides, the CDR3 is TGTGCCAGCACCGCAACAGTGAACACCGGGGAGCTGTTTTTT.

The CDR3 DNA is TGTGCCAGCAGTGAGCTAGCGAGGACAGATACGCAGTATTTT. It yields the protein CASSELARTDTQYF. The genes are TRBV2 and TRBJ2-3; a possible D gene is TRBD2 (6 bases). The CDR3 contains 14 residues. Germline V lookup: CDR1 SNHLY, CDR2 FYNNEI. The ends were cut back, 3 bases at V and 3 bases at J, with 10 bases in the middle.

This sequence joins TRBV14 and TRBJ2-1, with 9 nucleotides matching TRBD1. The V gene's germline CDR1 is SGHDN and CDR2 FVKESK. V was clipped by 4 bases and J by 0 bases; unmatched bases: 4. This CDR3 comprises 16 residues. DNA for the CDR3: TGTGCCAGCAGCCCTTGGACAGGGGTCTCCTACAATGAGCAGTTCTTC. This codes for CASSPWTGVSYNEQFF.

The V gene is TRBV3-1 (or the pseudogene TRBV3-2), the J gene TRBJ2-4; D not resolved. CDR1 and CDR2 from the germline V gene are LGHDT and YNNKEL (reference sequence). There are 13 residues in the CDR3. Trimming took off 2 bases at V and 0 bases at J, with 2 bases between the two ends. CDR3 bases: TGTGCCAGCAGCCAACTAGCCAAAAACATTCAGTACTTC. Residues: CASSQLAKNIQYF.

About this clone itself: At one end the junction does not follow the germline gene, possibly because of a read error. The genes are TRBV29-1 and TRBJ2-7; 10 bases are shared with TRBD1. In germline, CDR1 is SQVTM, CDR2 ANQGSEA. CDR3 length equals 13 residues. The CDR3 loop reads CSVTGTGDYEQCF. The CDR3 bases are TGCAGCGTTACCGGGACAGGGGACTACGAGCAGTGCTTC.

The chain employs TRBV27 and TRBJ2-2; 8 bases are shared with TRBD2. The CDR3 length is 16 residues. The V gene's germline CDR1 is MNHEY and CDR2 SMNVEV (reference sequence). V gave up 4 bases and J gave up 6 bases; unmatched junction bases: 10. DNA for the CDR3: TGTGCCAGCAGTTCCTGGACTAGCATAAGCGCCGGGGAGCTGTTTTTT. It encodes CASSSWTSISAGELFF.

This clone was seen repeatedly, ten times or more. The rearrangement uses TRBV7-9 and TRBJ1-6; 10 positions match TRBD1. This CDR3 is 15 amino acids long. Germline loops: CDR1 SEHNR, CDR2 FQNEAQ (reference sequence). V gave up 3 bases and J gave up 7 bases; unmatched junction bases: 3. The CDR3 DNA reads TGTGCCAGCAGCTTGAGGGGACAGGGGAATTCACCCCTCCACTTT. Protein: CASSLRGQGNSPLHF.